Listed below are T cell receptor beta chains from one sample, sequenced in a study of cytomegalovirus exposure and HLA in healthy donors. The repertoire was sequenced with immunoSEQ multiplex PCR; TCRdb's copy has only in-frame clones and lacks some. The sample has 150,000 or so clones, less than 90% seen once. The material sequenced was PBMCs. The receptors were sampled from a young man in good health and CMV-seronegative. The CDR3 runs from the conserved cysteine through the conserved F or W. Each record gives: J gene, D gene, V gene, clone size, CDR3 protein, CDR3 DNA. A D gene is named only where the DNA matches it firmly. The size field is filled for only some rows; it gives once, few, many or a size class.

J gene: TRBJ2-7; D gene: TRBD1; V gene: TRBV4-3; clone size: NA; CDR3 protein: CASSQDAGGTSYEQYF; CDR3 DNA: TGCGCCAGCAGCCAAGATGCAGGGGGCACTAGCTACGAGCAGTACTTC
J gene: TRBJ2-5; D gene: TRBD2; V gene: TRBV5-5; clone size: NA; CDR3 protein: CASSSLAGDETQYF; CDR3 DNA: TGTGCCAGCAGCTCACTAGCGGGGGATGAGACCCAGTACTTC
J gene: TRBJ2-3; D gene: NA; V gene: TRBV6-5; clone size: NA; CDR3 protein: CASGGSGTTDTQYF; CDR3 DNA: TGTGCCAGCGGGGGGTCAGGGACCACAGATACGCAGTATTTT
J gene: TRBJ2-1; D gene: NA; V gene: TRBV5-4; clone size: NA; CDR3 protein: CASSLSIREQFF; CDR3 DNA: TGTGCCAGCAGCTTGTCTATCAGGGAGCAGTTCTTC
J gene: TRBJ2-5; D gene: NA; V gene: TRBV5-1; clone size: NA; CDR3 protein: CASSLYRETQYF; CDR3 DNA: TGCGCCAGCAGCTTGTACCGGGAGACCCAGTACTTC
J gene: TRBJ2-3; D gene: NA; V gene: TRBV19; clone size: NA; CDR3 protein: CASSIDEEDTQYF; CDR3 DNA: TGTGCCAGTAGTATAGATGAGGAGGATACGCAGTATTTT
J gene: TRBJ2-1; D gene: TRBD2; V gene: TRBV4-2; clone size: NA; CDR3 protein: CASSQVWSESGSSYNEQFF; CDR3 DNA: TGTGCCAGCAGCCAAGTTTGGTCGGAGAGCGGGAGCTCCTACAATGAGCAGTTCTTC
J gene: TRBJ2-1; D gene: NA; V gene: TRBV13; clone size: NA; CDR3 protein: CASSAGLEDNEQFF; CDR3 DNA: TGTGCCAGCAGCGCGGGACTGGAAGACAATGAGCAGTTCTTC
J gene: TRBJ2-3; D gene: NA; V gene: TRBV7-9; clone size: NA; CDR3 protein: CASSGATDTQYF; CDR3 DNA: TGTGCCAGCAGCGGAGCCACAGATACGCAGTATTTT
J gene: TRBJ1-1; D gene: NA; V gene: TRBV5-1; clone size: NA; CDR3 protein: CASSHTAGPNTEAFF; CDR3 DNA: TGCGCCAGCAGCCACACAGCGGGCCCCAACACTGAAGCTTTCTTT
J gene: TRBJ2-1; D gene: TRBD2; V gene: TRBV11-3; clone size: few; CDR3 protein: CASSRMGLADNEQFF; CDR3 DNA: TGTGCCAGCAGTCGAATGGGACTAGCGGACAATGAGCAGTTCTTC
J gene: TRBJ2-5; D gene: TRBD2; V gene: TRBV30; clone size: NA; CDR3 protein: CAWSPGLAGIGETQYF; CDR3 DNA: TGTGCCTGGAGTCCGGGCCTAGCGGGAATAGGGGAGACCCAGTACTTC
J gene: TRBJ2-7; D gene: TRBD2; V gene: TRBV5-1; clone size: once; CDR3 protein: CASSFWTSGASYEQYF; CDR3 DNA: TGCGCCAGCAGCTTTTGGACTAGCGGAGCCTCCTACGAGCAGTACTTC
J gene: TRBJ2-7; D gene: TRBD2; V gene: TRBV7-3; clone size: NA; CDR3 protein: CASSLAGAGYEQYF; CDR3 DNA: TGTGCCAGCAGCTTAGCGGGAGCCGGCTACGAGCAGTACTTC
J gene: TRBJ2-1; D gene: NA; V gene: TRBV30; clone size: NA; CDR3 protein: CAWSVAGINEQFF; CDR3 DNA: TGTGCCTGGAGTGTTGCAGGCATCAATGAGCAGTTCTTC
J gene: TRBJ2-5; D gene: NA; V gene: TRBV5-8; clone size: NA; CDR3 protein: CASSLEGVLQETQYF; CDR3 DNA: TGTGCCAGCAGCTTGGAGGGGGTCCTCCAAGAGACCCAGTACTTC
J gene: TRBJ1-4; D gene: TRBD1; V gene: TRBV28; clone size: NA; CDR3 protein: CASSLAGGDEKLFF; CDR3 DNA: TGTGCCAGCAGTTTGGCAGGGGGAGACGAAAAACTGTTTTTT
J gene: TRBJ1-6; D gene: NA; V gene: TRBV6-6; clone size: NA; CDR3 protein: CASSIDGVLNSPLHF; CDR3 DNA: TGTGCCAGCAGCATCGACGGGGTCCTAAATTCACCCCTCCACTTT
J gene: TRBJ2-7; D gene: TRBD1; V gene: TRBV10-2; clone size: NA; CDR3 protein: CASSEPGRQGNYEQYF; CDR3 DNA: TGCGCCAGCAGTGAACCGGGACGACAGGGGAACTACGAGCAGTACTTC
J gene: TRBJ2-3; D gene: NA; V gene: TRBV5-1; clone size: NA; CDR3 protein: CASTVQGSTDTQYF; CDR3 DNA: TGCGCCAGCACCGTACAGGGAAGCACAGATACGCAGTATTTT
J gene: TRBJ1-3; D gene: NA; V gene: TRBV30; clone size: NA; CDR3 protein: CAWSGDKGRSGGIYF; CDR3 DNA: TGTGCCTGGAGTGGGGACAAGGGCCGCTCGGGGGGCATATATTTT
J gene: TRBJ2-1; D gene: NA; V gene: TRBV5-6; clone size: NA; CDR3 protein: CASSLQGVTYNEQFF; CDR3 DNA: TGTGCCAGCAGCTTACAGGGTGTAACCTACAATGAGCAGTTCTTC
J gene: TRBJ2-7; D gene: TRBD1; V gene: TRBV19; clone size: NA; CDR3 protein: CASNDRGRRNEQYF; CDR3 DNA: TGTGCCAGCAATGACAGGGGGCGCAGGAACGAGCAGTACTTC
J gene: TRBJ2-5; D gene: TRBD1; V gene: TRBV5-1; clone size: NA; CDR3 protein: CASRETGRETQYF; CDR3 DNA: TGCGCCAGCAGAGAGACAGGGCGGGAGACCCAGTACTTC
J gene: TRBJ1-1; D gene: NA; V gene: TRBV6-4; clone size: NA; CDR3 protein: CASSDQMNTEAFF; CDR3 DNA: TGTGCCAGCAGTGACCAAATGAACACTGAAGCTTTCTTT
J gene: TRBJ2-2; D gene: NA; V gene: TRBV5-1; clone size: few; CDR3 protein: CASSRGQGGFAGELFF; CDR3 DNA: TGCGCCAGCAGTCGTGGGCAGGGGGGTTTCGCCGGGGAGCTGTTTTTT
J gene: TRBJ2-7; D gene: NA; V gene: TRBV4-2; clone size: NA; CDR3 protein: CASSQDDSSSYEQYF; CDR3 DNA: TGTGCCAGCAGCCAAGACGACTCGTCCTCCTACGAGCAGTACTTC
J gene: TRBJ2-1; D gene: TRBD1; V gene: TRBV4-2; clone size: NA; CDR3 protein: CASSQDRDRGLNEQFF; CDR3 DNA: TGTGCCAGCAGCCAAGACCGGGACAGGGGGTTAAATGAGCAGTTCTTC
J gene: TRBJ1-6; D gene: TRBD1; V gene: TRBV30; clone size: NA; CDR3 protein: CACTGTGEPSPLHF; CDR3 DNA: TGTGCCTGTACCGGGACAGGGGAACCTTCACCCCTCCACTTT
J gene: TRBJ2-3; D gene: NA; V gene: TRBV7-3; clone size: NA; CDR3 protein: CASSLKRVTLRADTQYF; CDR3 DNA: TGTGCCAGCAGCTTAAAGCGGGTGACGCTCCGGGCAGATACGCAGTATTTT
J gene: TRBJ2-1; D gene: NA; V gene: TRBV29-1; clone size: few; CDR3 protein: CSVDTGTRGEQFF; CDR3 DNA: TGCAGCGTGGATACAGGGACAAGAGGTGAGCAGTTCTTC
J gene: TRBJ1-4; D gene: TRBD1; V gene: TRBV5-1; clone size: NA; CDR3 protein: CASSWGTALAEKLFF; CDR3 DNA: TGCGCCAGCAGCTGGGGGACAGCCTTAGCAGAAAAACTGTTTTTT
J gene: TRBJ1-2; D gene: NA; V gene: TRBV5-4; clone size: NA; CDR3 protein: CASSLSRGYGYTF; CDR3 DNA: TGTGCCAGCAGCTTAAGTCGGGGCTATGGCTACACCTTC
J gene: TRBJ1-4; D gene: NA; V gene: TRBV9; clone size: NA; CDR3 protein: CASSPTGRNEKLFF; CDR3 DNA: TGTGCCAGCAGCCCGACAGGTCGTAATGAAAAACTGTTTTTT
J gene: TRBJ1-4; D gene: TRBD1; V gene: TRBV7-6; clone size: few; CDR3 protein: CASSLGTGGRGDEKLFF; CDR3 DNA: TGTGCCAGCAGCTTAGGGACAGGTGGAAGGGGGGATGAAAAACTGTTTTTT
J gene: TRBJ2-3; D gene: TRBD2; V gene: TRBV5-1; clone size: NA; CDR3 protein: CASRIAGATGDTQYF; CDR3 DNA: TGCGCCAGCAGGATAGCGGGGGCCACGGGAGATACGCAGTATTTT
J gene: TRBJ1-1; D gene: TRBD1; V gene: TRBV5-4; clone size: NA; CDR3 protein: CASRATGYTEAFF; CDR3 DNA: TGTGCCAGCAGGGCGACAGGGTACACTGAAGCTTTCTTT
J gene: TRBJ2-1; D gene: NA; V gene: TRBV11-2; clone size: NA; CDR3 protein: CASSPRVSYNEQFF; CDR3 DNA: TGTGCCAGCAGCCCCCGCGTATCCTACAATGAGCAGTTCTTC
J gene: TRBJ1-3; D gene: TRBD1; V gene: TRBV5-1; clone size: NA; CDR3 protein: CASSMDRNSGNTIYF; CDR3 DNA: TGCGCCAGCAGCATGGACAGGAACTCTGGAAACACCATATATTTT
J gene: TRBJ2-1; D gene: TRBD2; V gene: TRBV7-9; clone size: NA; CDR3 protein: CASSLAIASGRGDEQFF; CDR3 DNA: TGTGCCAGCAGCTTAGCGATAGCTAGCGGGAGGGGCGATGAGCAGTTCTTC
J gene: TRBJ2-7; D gene: TRBD2; V gene: TRBV16; clone size: NA; CDR3 protein: CASSRLGLAGYEQYF; CDR3 DNA: TGTGCCAGCAGCCGCCTGGGACTAGCGGGCTACGAGCAGTACTTC
J gene: TRBJ1-4; D gene: TRBD1; V gene: TRBV2; clone size: NA; CDR3 protein: CASRTGQGNEKLFF; CDR3 DNA: TGTGCCAGCAGGACGGGACAGGGAAATGAAAAACTGTTTTTT
J gene: TRBJ1-1; D gene: TRBD1; V gene: TRBV18; clone size: NA; CDR3 protein: CASSPLPGQGGVTGLNTEAFF; CDR3 DNA: TGTGCCAGCTCACCACTCCCGGGACAGGGTGGCGTCACGGGATTGAACACTGAAGCTTTCTTT
J gene: TRBJ2-5; D gene: NA; V gene: TRBV29-1; clone size: NA; CDR3 protein: CSVEERRETQYF; CDR3 DNA: TGCAGCGTTGAAGAGCGGCGGGAGACCCAGTACTTC
J gene: TRBJ1-4; D gene: TRBD1; V gene: TRBV5-1; clone size: NA; CDR3 protein: CASSLQTGQAFEKLFF; CDR3 DNA: TGCGCCAGCAGCTTGCAAACAGGACAGGCGTTTGAAAAACTGTTTTTT
J gene: TRBJ1-2; D gene: TRBD1; V gene: TRBV11-2; clone size: NA; CDR3 protein: CASSFGMDRGLLYTF; CDR3 DNA: TGTGCCAGCAGCTTTGGCATGGACAGGGGGTTACTCTACACCTTC
J gene: TRBJ2-3; D gene: NA; V gene: TRBV10-1; clone size: few; CDR3 protein: CASSTGATQYF; CDR3 DNA: TGCGCCAGCAGTACAGGTGCCACGCAGTATTTT
J gene: TRBJ2-2; D gene: NA; V gene: TRBV21-1; clone size: NA; CDR3 protein: CASSARTVSTGELFF; CDR3 DNA: TGTGCCAGCAGCGCCAGGACAGTTTCCACCGGGGAGCTGTTTTTT
J gene: TRBJ2-3; D gene: NA; V gene: TRBV27; clone size: NA; CDR3 protein: CASSLSDSPDTQYF; CDR3 DNA: TGTGCCAGCAGTTTATCGGACAGCCCAGATACGCAGTATTTT
J gene: TRBJ1-6; D gene: TRBD1; V gene: TRBV28; clone size: NA; CDR3 protein: CASRSGQYNSPLHF; CDR3 DNA: TGTGCCAGCAGATCGGGACAGTATAATTCACCCCTCCACTTT
J gene: TRBJ1-5; D gene: NA; V gene: TRBV9; clone size: NA; CDR3 protein: CASIKGGNQPQHF; CDR3 DNA: TGTGCCAGCATTAAAGGGGGCAATCAGCCCCAGCATTTT
J gene: TRBJ2-2; D gene: NA; V gene: TRBV5-6; clone size: NA; CDR3 protein: CASSLALGERLFF; CDR3 DNA: TGTGCCAGCAGCTTGGCCCTCGGGGAAAGGCTGTTTTTT
J gene: TRBJ2-5; D gene: TRBD2; V gene: TRBV9; clone size: NA; CDR3 protein: CASSPRTSIETQYF; CDR3 DNA: TGTGCCAGCAGCCCTAGGACTAGTATAGAGACCCAGTACTTC
J gene: TRBJ1-4; D gene: NA; V gene: TRBV5-6; clone size: NA; CDR3 protein: CASSPMMGPTNEKLFF; CDR3 DNA: TGTGCCAGCAGCCCAATGATGGGGCCAACTAATGAAAAACTGTTTTTT
J gene: TRBJ2-1; D gene: TRBD2; V gene: TRBV11-3; clone size: NA; CDR3 protein: CASSLWGNLAGGETQFF; CDR3 DNA: TGTGCCAGCAGCTTATGGGGAAACCTAGCGGGAGGAGAGACCCAGTTCTTC
J gene: TRBJ1-1; D gene: NA; V gene: TRBV6-5; clone size: NA; CDR3 protein: CASSHTAGTEAFF; CDR3 DNA: TGTGCCAGCAGTCACACAGCGGGCACTGAAGCTTTCTTT
J gene: TRBJ1-1; D gene: NA; V gene: TRBV28; clone size: NA; CDR3 protein: CASSNYRVFTEAFF; CDR3 DNA: TGTGCCAGCAGTAACTACAGGGTGTTCACTGAAGCTTTCTTT